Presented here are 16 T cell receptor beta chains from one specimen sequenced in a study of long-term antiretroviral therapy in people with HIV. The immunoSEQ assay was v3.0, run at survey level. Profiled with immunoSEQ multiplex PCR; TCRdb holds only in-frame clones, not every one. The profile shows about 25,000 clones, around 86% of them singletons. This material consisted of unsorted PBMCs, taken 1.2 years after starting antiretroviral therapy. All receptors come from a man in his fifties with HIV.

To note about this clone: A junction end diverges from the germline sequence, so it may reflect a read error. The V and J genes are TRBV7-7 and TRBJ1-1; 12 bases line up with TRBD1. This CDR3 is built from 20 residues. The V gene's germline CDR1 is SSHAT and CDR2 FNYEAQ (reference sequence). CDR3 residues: CASRTFPGDRGRMKSCESFF. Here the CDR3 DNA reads TGTGCTAGCAGGACCTTCCCGGGGGACAGGGGGCGGATGAAGTCCTGTGAATCTTTCTTT.

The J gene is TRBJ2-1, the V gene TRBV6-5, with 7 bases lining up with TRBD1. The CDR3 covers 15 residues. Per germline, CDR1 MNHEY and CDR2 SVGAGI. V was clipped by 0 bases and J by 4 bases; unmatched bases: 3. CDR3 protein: CASSYSTGEYNEQFF. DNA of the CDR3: TGTGCCAGCAGTTACTCCACAGGGGAGTACAATGAGCAGTTCTTC.

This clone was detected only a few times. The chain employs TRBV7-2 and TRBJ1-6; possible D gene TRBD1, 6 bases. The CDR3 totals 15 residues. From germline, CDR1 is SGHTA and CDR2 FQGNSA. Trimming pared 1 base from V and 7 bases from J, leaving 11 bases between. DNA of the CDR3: TGTGCCAGCAGCTTAGAGTGGGGGGCAAATTCACCCCTCCACTTT. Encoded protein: CASSLEWGANSPLHF.

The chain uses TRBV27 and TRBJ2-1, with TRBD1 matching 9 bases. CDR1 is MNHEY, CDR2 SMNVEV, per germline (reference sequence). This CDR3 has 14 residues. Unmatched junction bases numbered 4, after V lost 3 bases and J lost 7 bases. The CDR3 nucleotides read TGTGCCAGCAGTTTCCTGACAGGGGGGAATGAGCAGTTCTTC. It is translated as CASSFLTGGNEQFF.

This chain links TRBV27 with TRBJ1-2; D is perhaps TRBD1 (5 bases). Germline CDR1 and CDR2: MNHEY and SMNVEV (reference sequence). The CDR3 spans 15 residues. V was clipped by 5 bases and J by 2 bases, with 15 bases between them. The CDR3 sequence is CASSAYQGRNYGYTF. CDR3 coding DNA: TGTGCCAGCAGTGCTTATCAGGGAAGGAACTATGGCTACACCTTC.

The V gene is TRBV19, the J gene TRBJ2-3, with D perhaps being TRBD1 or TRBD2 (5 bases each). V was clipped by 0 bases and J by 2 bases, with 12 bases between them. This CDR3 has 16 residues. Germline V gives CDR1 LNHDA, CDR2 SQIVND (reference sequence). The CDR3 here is CASSIDRGTNTDTQYF. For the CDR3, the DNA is TGTGCCAGTAGTATAGATCGAGGGACCAACACAGATACGCAGTATTTT.

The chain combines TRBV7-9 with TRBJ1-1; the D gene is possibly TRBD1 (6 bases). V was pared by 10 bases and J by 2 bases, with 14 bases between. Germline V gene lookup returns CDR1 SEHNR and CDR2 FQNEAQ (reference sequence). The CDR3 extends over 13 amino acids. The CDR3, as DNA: TGTGCCACCCAAGGGACACGCAACACTGAAGCTTTCTTT. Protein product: CATQGTRNTEAFF.

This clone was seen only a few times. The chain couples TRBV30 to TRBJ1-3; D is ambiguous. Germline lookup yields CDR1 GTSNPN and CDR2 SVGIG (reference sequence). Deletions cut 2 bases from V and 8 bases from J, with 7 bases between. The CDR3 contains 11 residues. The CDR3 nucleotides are TGTGCCTGGAGTCCCCTCTACACCATATATTTT. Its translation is CAWSPLYTIYF. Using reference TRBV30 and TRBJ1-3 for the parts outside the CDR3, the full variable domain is SQTIHQWPATLVQPVGSPLSLECTVEGTSNPNLYWYRQAAGRGLQLLFYSVGIGQISSEVPQNLSASRPQDRQFILSSKKLLLSDSGFYLCAWSPLYTIYFGEGSWLTVV.

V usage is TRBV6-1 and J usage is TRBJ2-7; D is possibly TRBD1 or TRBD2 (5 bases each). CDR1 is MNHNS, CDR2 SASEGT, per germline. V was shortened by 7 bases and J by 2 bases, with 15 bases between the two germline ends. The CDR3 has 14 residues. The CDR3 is CASNPRGLTYEQYF. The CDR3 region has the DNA TGTGCCAGCAACCCTCGGGGCCTAACCTACGAGCAGTACTTC.

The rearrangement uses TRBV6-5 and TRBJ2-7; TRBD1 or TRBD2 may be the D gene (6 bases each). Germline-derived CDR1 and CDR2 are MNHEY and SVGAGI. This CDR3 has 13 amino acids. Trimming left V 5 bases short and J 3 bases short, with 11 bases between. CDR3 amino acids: CASSVQGGYEQYF. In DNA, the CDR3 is TGTGCCAGCAGTGTACAGGGAGGCTACGAGCAGTACTTC.

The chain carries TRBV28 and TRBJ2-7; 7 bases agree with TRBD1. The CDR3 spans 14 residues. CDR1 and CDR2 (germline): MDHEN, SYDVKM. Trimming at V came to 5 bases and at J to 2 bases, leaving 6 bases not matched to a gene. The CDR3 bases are TGTGCCAGCAGTCCGGGACAGCCCGCCTACGAGCAGTACTTC. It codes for CASSPGQPAYEQYF.

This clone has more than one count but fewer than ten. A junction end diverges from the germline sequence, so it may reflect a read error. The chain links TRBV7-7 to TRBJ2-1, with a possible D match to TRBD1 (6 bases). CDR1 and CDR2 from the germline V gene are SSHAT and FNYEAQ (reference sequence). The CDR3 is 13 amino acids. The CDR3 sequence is CASSSDRYNEQFF. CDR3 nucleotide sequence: TGTGCTAGCAGCTCGGACAGATACAATGAGCAGTTCTTC.

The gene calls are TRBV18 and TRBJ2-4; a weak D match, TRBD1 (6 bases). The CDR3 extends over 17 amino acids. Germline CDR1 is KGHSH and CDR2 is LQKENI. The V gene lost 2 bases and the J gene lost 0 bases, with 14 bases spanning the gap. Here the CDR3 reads CASSPSGQTLAKNIQYF. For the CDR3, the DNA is TGTGCCAGCTCACCAAGCGGACAGACTCTAGCCAAAAACATTCAGTACTTC.

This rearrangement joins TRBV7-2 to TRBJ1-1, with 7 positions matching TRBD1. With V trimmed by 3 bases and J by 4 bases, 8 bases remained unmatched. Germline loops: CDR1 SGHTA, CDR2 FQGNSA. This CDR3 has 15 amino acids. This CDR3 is CASSLSGQRLTEAFF. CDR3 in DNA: TGTGCCAGCAGCTTGTCGGGACAGAGACTCACTGAAGCTTTCTTT.

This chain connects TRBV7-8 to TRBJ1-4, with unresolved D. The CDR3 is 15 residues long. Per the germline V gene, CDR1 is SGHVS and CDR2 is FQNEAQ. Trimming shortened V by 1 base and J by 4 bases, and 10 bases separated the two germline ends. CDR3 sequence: CASSLERRLNEKLFF. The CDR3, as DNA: TGTGCCAGCAGCTTAGAGCGGCGGCTTAATGAAAAACTGTTTTTT.

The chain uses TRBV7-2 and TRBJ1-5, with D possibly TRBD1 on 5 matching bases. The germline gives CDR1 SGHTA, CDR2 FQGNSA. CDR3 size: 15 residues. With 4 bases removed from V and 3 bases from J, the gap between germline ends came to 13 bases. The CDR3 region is CASSWDGGPNQPQHF. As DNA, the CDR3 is TGTGCCAGCAGCTGGGATGGGGGACCCAATCAGCCCCAGCATTTT.